The 30 T cell receptor beta chains in this list originate from one sample, sequenced in a study of vaccination effects on CD4 cells after COVID-19. TCRdb keeps only in-frame clones here, not all; method: immunoSEQ multiplex PCR. The sample has under 80,000 clones, 60% to 75% seen once. Their cognate antigens are unknown. Sequencing in the ViraFEST assay came after antigen-specific CD4+ T cells had been expanded with viral peptide pools, which were used to stimulate PBMC. The authors isolated CD4+ T cells after around nine days of culture. Documented for the person is a PCR-confirmed SARS-CoV-2 infection occurring between March and December 2020. This sample comprised CD4+ T cells from PBMCs cultured with HIV peptides, obtained before COVID-19 vaccination. Regarding subset: HIV-1 Nef peptide pool negative control/reference culture. These receptor sequences come from a human donor who had a prior SARS-CoV-2 infection.

The V call is TRBV11-1, the J call TRBJ2-5, with D possibly matching TRBD1 (7 bases). The CDR3 has 15 amino acids. Germline values: CDR1 SGHAT, CDR2 FQDESV (reference sequence). With 5 bases removed from V and 4 bases from J, the gap between germline ends came to 17 bases. CDR3 protein: CASSLQAGGGETQYF. In nucleotides, the CDR3 is TGTGCCAGCAGCCTCCAGGCAGGGGGAGGAGAGACCCAGTACTTC.

At least ten counts were recorded for this clone. V usage is TRBV4-2 and J usage is TRBJ2-7; the match to TRBD2 covers 12 bases. This CDR3 contains 15 residues. J lost 3 bases, V lost 3 bases, and 3 bases had no gene match. Germline V gene lookup returns CDR1 LGHNA and CDR2 YNFKEQ. CDR3 nucleotides: TGTGCCAGCAGCCAGCTACTAGCGGGGGGCTACGAGCAGTACTTC. Translating it yields CASSQLLAGGYEQYF.

The rearrangement links TRBV5-1 to TRBJ2-2; 7 bases map to TRBD1. The V segment lost 3 bases and the J segment 0 bases; nucleotides outside the gene matches: 2. The CDR3 has 15 residues. The germline V gene has CDR1 SGHRS and CDR2 YFSETQ. CDR3 sequence reads: CASSSDRSNTGELFF. CDR3 in DNA: TGCGCCAGCAGCTCGGACAGGTCGAACACCGGGGAGCTGTTTTTT.

A few counts support this clone. The chain uses TRBV3-1 (or the pseudogene TRBV3-2) and TRBJ1-4; D call uncertain. The V end was cut by 3 bases, the J end by 3 bases, with 17 bases between. There are 17 residues in the CDR3. The germline gives CDR1 LGHDT, CDR2 YNNKEL (reference sequence). This CDR3 reads CASSQKTFGDANEKLFF. The CDR3 region has the DNA TGTGCCAGCAGCCAGAAGACCTTCGGAGACGCTAATGAAAAACTGTTTTTT.

The chain uses TRBV5-1 and TRBJ2-3, with D uncertain. V lost 2 bases and J lost 2, with 15 bases in between. The CDR3 contains 16 residues. Germline loops: CDR1 SGHRS, CDR2 YFSETQ. This chain's CDR3 is CASSFYTPRDTDTQYF. In DNA, the CDR3 is TGCGCCAGCAGCTTTTACACTCCCCGCGACACAGATACGCAGTATTTT.

The rearrangement uses TRBV2 and TRBJ1-2; D unresolved. Per the germline V gene, CDR1 is SNHLY and CDR2 is FYNNEI. CDR3 length: 11 residues. V lost 6 bases and J lost 4, with 6 bases in between. Here the CDR3 reads CASRAFYGYTF. The CDR3 coding sequence is TGTGCCAGCAGGGCATTCTATGGCTACACCTTC.

This rearrangement joins TRBV3-1 (or the pseudogene TRBV3-2) to TRBJ2-5; 7 nucleotides agree with TRBD2. CDR3 length: 14 amino acids. Germline V CDR1 and CDR2: LGHDT, YNNKEL (reference sequence). V lost 4 bases to trimming and J lost 2 bases; unmatched junction nucleotides: 4. Here the CDR3 DNA reads TGTGCCAGCAGCCGACTAGCTAGGCAAGAGACCCAGTACTTC. The encoded protein is CASSRLARQETQYF.

This clone has more than one count but fewer than ten. The V and J genes are TRBV2 and TRBJ1-1; no firm D call. The V and J ends lost 7 bases and 1 base respectively, with 7 bases between them. The CDR3 length is 12 residues. The germline V gene has CDR1 SNHLY and CDR2 FYNNEI. CDR3 sequence reads: CASKDGNTEAFF. CDR3 DNA sequence: TGTGCCAGCAAGGACGGGAACACTGAAGCTTTCTTT.

V usage is TRBV2 and J usage is TRBJ2-5; 10 bases agree with TRBD2. Germline V gives CDR1 SNHLY, CDR2 FYNNEI. The CDR3 runs 15 residues. Trimming removed 7 bases from V and 5 bases from J; junction bases left unmatched: 10. The CDR3 here is CASTPSGTSEETQYF. The CDR3 nucleotides read TGTGCCAGCACTCCCTCCGGGACTAGCGAGGAGACCCAGTACTTC.

With regard to this clone: The sample contains more than one DNA sequence encoding this CDR3. The chain is built from TRBV5-1 and TRBJ2-7; D is uncertain. V lost 4 bases and J lost 1, with 9 bases in between. CDR1 and CDR2 (germline): SGHRS, YFSETQ. The CDR3 is made up of 13 amino acids. CDR3 DNA sequence: TGCGCCAGCAGCCCAGGTGGATCCTACGAGCAGTACTTC. Its translation: CASSPGGSYEQYF.

The CDR3 reads CASSSPTGGLRPETQYF. The CDR3 region has the DNA TGTGCCAGCAGTTCCCCCACGGGGGGTCTGCGGCCAGAGACCCAGTACTTC. This chain links TRBV28 with TRBJ2-5, with 7 bases matching TRBD2. Trimming cost V 4 bases and J 4 bases; bases outside gene matches: 15. The CDR3 spans 17 residues. From germline, CDR1 is MDHEN and CDR2 SYDVKM. The full variable domain, completed using reference TRBV28 and TRBJ2-5, is DVKVTQSSRYLVKRTGEKVFLECVQDMDHENMFWYRQDPGLGLRLIYFSYDVKMKEKGDIPEGYSVSREKKERFSLILESASTNQTSMYLCASSSPTGGLRPETQYFGPGTRLLVL.

This clone occurred once. The chain recombines TRBV29-1 with TRBJ2-3, with TRBD2 matching over 7 bases. J lost 1 base, V lost 4 bases, and 8 bases had no gene match. Germline V gene data show CDR1 as SQVTM and CDR2 as ANQGSEA. CDR3 length: 15 amino acids. The CDR3 loop is CSVGLARGGTDTQYF. The DNA for the CDR3 is TGCAGCGTTGGACTAGCTCGTGGTGGCACAGATACGCAGTATTTT.

The rearrangement joins TRBV6-5 to TRBJ2-4, with D perhaps matching TRBD1 (5 bases). Germline V gives CDR1 MNHEY, CDR2 SVGAGI. Trimming pared 7 bases from V and 5 bases from J, leaving 12 bases between. This CDR3 comprises 13 residues. CDR3 in amino acids: CASNQGIQNIQYF. CDR3 DNA sequence: TGTGCCAGCAATCAGGGTATCCAAAACATTCAGTACTTC.

The rearrangement uses TRBV7-2 and TRBJ2-1; D perhaps matches TRBD2 (5 bases). Germline values: CDR1 SGHTA, CDR2 FQGNSA. V was trimmed by 3 bases and J by 7 bases, leaving 10 bases between them. There are 13 residues in the CDR3. The CDR3 DNA is TGTGCCAGCAGCTTCAATCGCGGGAATGAGCAGTTCTTC. Encoded protein: CASSFNRGNEQFF.

This clone was detected only a few times. V is TRBV7-3 and J is TRBJ2-1; 11 positions agree with TRBD2. Unmatched junction bases numbered 5, after V lost 5 bases and J lost 5 bases. The CDR3 extends over 15 amino acids. Germline-derived CDR1 and CDR2 are SGHTA and FQGTGA. This CDR3 is CASSLAGGTNNEQFF. The CDR3 nucleotides read TGTGCCAGCAGCCTAGCGGGGGGCACTAACAATGAGCAGTTCTTC.

This rearrangement joins TRBV10-3 to TRBJ2-7; TRBD2 might be the D (6 bases). The germline gives CDR1 ENHRY, CDR2 SYGVKD. The germline V and J ends were trimmed by 5 bases and 3 bases, with 17 bases remaining between them. The CDR3 spans 15 residues. CDR3 sequence reads: CAISNPEGTGYEQYF. The CDR3, as DNA: TGTGCCATCAGTAACCCGGAGGGTACAGGCTACGAGCAGTACTTC.

The V gene is TRBV2, the J gene TRBJ2-7, with 7 bases fitting TRBD1. The CDR3 is made up of 12 amino acids. In germline, CDR1 is SNHLY, CDR2 FYNNEI. J lost 2 bases, V lost 10 bases, and 5 bases had no gene match. CDR3 amino acids: CAIGDSPYEQYF. The DNA of the CDR3 is TGTGCCATTGGGGACAGCCCCTACGAGCAGTACTTC.

This clone showed up just a few times. The gene calls are TRBV7-9 and TRBJ1-4; 10 bases align to TRBD1. From germline, CDR1 is SEHNR and CDR2 FQNEAQ (reference sequence). The trim removed 5 bases at V and 5 bases at J, leaving 5 bases unmatched. CDR3 length equals 15 residues. CDR3 DNA: TGTGCCAGCAGCCTAGGGACAGGGGTAAATGAAAAACTGTTTTTT. Translating gives CASSLGTGVNEKLFF.

This chain joins TRBV5-1 and TRBJ2-1; TRBD2 matches 9 bases. This CDR3 region has 15 residues. J gave up 5 bases and V 4 bases, and 7 bases lay outside the gene matches. In germline, CDR1 is SGHRS, CDR2 YFSETQ. This CDR3 reads CASSPLTSGNNEQFF. CDR3 in DNA: TGCGCCAGCAGCCCCCTGACTAGCGGTAACAATGAGCAGTTCTTC.

The chain combines TRBV3-1 (or the pseudogene TRBV3-2) with TRBJ2-7, with TRBD2 matching over 9 bases. J lost 5 bases, V lost 4 bases, and 6 bases had no gene match. The CDR3 consists of 14 residues. Per germline, CDR1 LGHDT and CDR2 YNNKEL (reference sequence). CDR3 DNA: TGTGCCAGCAGCCCGGGACTAGCAAGGGACGAGCAGTACTTC. Amino acids: CASSPGLARDEQYF.

The chain joins TRBV2 to TRBJ1-1; the D is unclear. The CDR3 has 14 residues. Looked up from germline, CDR1 is SNHLY and CDR2 is FYNNEI. V was pared by 8 bases and J by 1 base, with 14 bases between. In DNA form, the CDR3 reads TGTGCCAGCTTTATGTACGCGGGGAACACTGAAGCTTTCTTT. Protein sequence: CASFMYAGNTEAFF. Drawing the rest from reference TRBV2 and TRBJ1-1, the complete variable domain is EPEVTQTPSHQVTQMGQEVILRCVPISNHLYFYWYRQILGQKVEFLVSFYNNEISEKSEIFDDQFSVERPDGSNFTLKIRSTKLEDSAMYFCASFMYAGNTEAFFGQGTRLTVV.

CDR3 sequence: CASSELEEEGTLGYTF. CDR3 in DNA: TGTGCCAGCAGTGAACTAGAGGAGGAAGGCACCCTGGGCTACACCTTC. The gene calls are TRBV25-1 and TRBJ1-2; unclear D gene. CDR1 and CDR2 (germline): MGHDK, SYGVNS. The CDR3 runs 16 residues. The germline V and J ends were trimmed by 2 bases and 8 bases, with 21 bases remaining between them.

This clone was seen only a few times. The chain links TRBV6-6 to TRBJ1-1, with unresolved D. The CDR3 extends over 11 amino acids. Trimming took 6 bases from V and 1 from J, leaving 3 bases between them. Germline assignment: CDR1 MNHNY and CDR2 SVGAGI (reference sequence). In nucleotides, the CDR3 is TGTGCCAGCAGCCGGAACACTGAAGCTTTCTTT. Amino acid sequence: CASSRNTEAFF.

The V and J genes are TRBV12-3 or TRBV12-4 and TRBJ2-7; D unclear. This CDR3 has 11 residues. V was trimmed by 5 bases and J by 6 bases, leaving 8 bases between them. The CDR3 protein is CASSRTGEQYF. The CDR3, as DNA: TGTGCCAGCAGTCGGACGGGCGAGCAGTACTTC.

This rearrangement joins TRBV5-1 to TRBJ1-2; possibly TRBD1 for D (5 bases). Trimming took off 2 bases at V and 4 bases at J, with 15 bases between the two ends. This CDR3 is built from 15 residues. Germline CDR1 SGHRS, CDR2 YFSETQ. The CDR3 loop is CASSFGASRRYGYTF. DNA for the CDR3: TGCGCCAGCAGCTTTGGGGCGAGCAGGCGCTATGGCTACACCTTC.

This clone was detected only once. Other DNA sequences within the sample encode an identical CDR3. CDR3: CASSYPGQAYYEQYF. CDR3 sequence (DNA): TGTGCCAGCAGCTACCCGGGACAGGCCTACTACGAGCAGTACTTC. The rearrangement uses TRBV3-1 (or the pseudogene TRBV3-2) and TRBJ2-7; 8 bases are a match to TRBD1. Trimming took 5 bases from V and 3 from J; bases not matched to a gene: 9. The CDR3 has 15 residues. Germline CDR1 LGHDT, CDR2 YNNKEL (reference sequence).

The chain carries TRBV6-5 and TRBJ2-7, with TRBD2 matching 12 bases. V was pared by 7 bases and J by 0 bases, with 4 bases of the junction left unmatched. The CDR3 sequence is 15 residues long. CDR1 and CDR2 from the germline V gene are MNHEY and SVGAGI. The CDR3 DNA is TGTGCCAGCAACCTAGCGGGAGGGCACTCCTACGAGCAGTACTTC. This gives the protein CASNLAGGHSYEQYF.

The chain joins TRBV28 to TRBJ2-3, with TRBD1 matching over 7 bases. Germline V gene data show CDR1 as MDHEN and CDR2 as SYDVKM. With V trimmed by 5 bases and J by 2 bases, 4 bases remained unmatched. There are 14 residues in the CDR3. For the CDR3, the DNA is TGTGCCAGCAGTCGGGACAGCCTCACAGATACGCAGTATTTT. The encoded protein is CASSRDSLTDTQYF.

The chain links TRBV5-1 to TRBJ1-1; D might be TRBD1 (5 bases). This CDR3 region has 14 residues. Trimming cost V 4 bases and J 0 bases, with 10 bases left between them. Germline loops: CDR1 SGHRS, CDR2 YFSETQ. CDR3 DNA sequence: TGCGCCAGCAGCCGGGGACCGATGAACACTGAAGCTTTCTTT. As protein: CASSRGPMNTEAFF.

This clone showed up just once. This chain links TRBV7-6 with TRBJ1-1; D is ambiguous. V was cut by 1 base and J by 2 bases, with 11 bases left in between. The CDR3 contains 15 residues. Germline V gene lookup returns CDR1 SGHVS and CDR2 FNYEAQ. The CDR3 is CASSLGAQPNTEAFF. The DNA of the CDR3 is TGTGCCAGCAGCTTAGGGGCCCAACCAAACACTGAAGCTTTCTTT. The variable domain in full, with the rest retrieved from reference TRBV7-6 and TRBJ1-1, is GAGVSQSPRYKVTKRGQDVALRCDPISGHVSLYWYRQALGQGPEFLTYFNYEAQQDKSGLPNDRFSAERPEGSISTLTIQRTEQRDSAMYRCASSLGAQPNTEAFFGQGTRLTVV.